Presented here are 15 T cell receptor beta chains from one specimen sequenced in a study of metastatic and nonmetastatic thyroid tumors. TCRdb reassembled clones from the PCR reads with MiXCR. The sample comprises 30,000 to 35,000 clones, approximately 40% of which are singletons, and roughly 23% rests with the top ten. Thyroid surgery was preceded by no treatment in any patient. Sequenced material: tumor tissue. The receptor set was obtained from a female donor with papillary thyroid cancer or a benign thyroid nodule (not recorded which). Some clones in this sample may be carry-over from other donors' samples.

This clone was seen only a few times. V gene TRBV15 combines with J gene TRBJ2-7, with D tentatively TRBD2 (5 bases). V was shortened by 0 bases and J by 3 bases, with 12 bases between the two germline ends. The CDR3 spans 15 residues. Germline V gene sequence: CDR1 LNHNV, CDR2 YYDKDF (reference sequence). The DNA for the CDR3 is TGTGCCACCAGCAGAGAAGGGCTCAGCGGCTACGAGCAGTACTTC. It yields the protein CATSREGLSGYEQYF.

The chain uses TRBV6-1 and TRBJ2-5; D ambiguous. The CDR3 covers 12 residues. The germline V and J ends were trimmed by 6 bases and 5 bases, with 10 bases remaining between them. Per germline, CDR1 MNHNS and CDR2 SASEGT. CDR3 sequence (DNA): TGTGCCAGCAGCCCGCTCGGGGAGACCCAGTACTTC. Its translation is CASSPLGETQYF.

There are a few counts of this clone. This chain joins TRBV30 and TRBJ1-6, with D unresolved. There are 13 residues in the CDR3. The germline gives CDR1 GTSNPN, CDR2 SVGIG (reference sequence). Deletions cut 3 bases from V and 9 bases from J, with 12 bases between. CDR3 sequence reads: CAWRTPVGSPLHF. The CDR3 coding sequence is TGTGCCTGGAGGACTCCCGTTGGTTCACCCCTCCACTTT.

This chain joins TRBV20-1 and TRBJ2-7, with 7 bases that match TRBD1. The germline V gene has CDR1 DFQATT and CDR2 SNEGSKA (reference sequence). V was clipped by 0 bases and J by 0 bases; unmatched bases: 14. This CDR3 comprises 18 residues. The CDR3 region has the DNA TGCAGTGCTAGAGATGCGGGTGCAGGGGGAGACACCTCCTACGAGCAGTACTTC. Amino acid sequence: CSARDAGAGGDTSYEQYF.

This sequence joins TRBV7-2 and TRBJ1-1, with a weak D call TRBD1 (6 bases). Germline CDR1 reads SGHTA; CDR2 reads FQGNSA. V was trimmed by 4 bases and J by 1 base, leaving 10 bases between them. The CDR3 consists of 14 residues. CDR3 nucleotides: TGTGCCAGCAGCTCGGGACATTCGAACACTGAAGCTTTCTTT. Its translation is CASSSGHSNTEAFF.

The CDR3 DNA sequence: TGCGCCAGCAGCTTGTTAGCAGGGAAGGTGGATGAGCAGTTCTTC. Translated, it gives CASSLLAGKVDEQFF. The chain combines TRBV5-1 with TRBJ2-1; a possible D gene is TRBD1 (5 bases). The CDR3 spans 15 residues. The V gene's germline CDR1 is SGHRS and CDR2 YFSETQ. The V gene lost 1 base and the J gene lost 8 bases, with 16 bases spanning the gap.

This clone was observed a few times. V usage is TRBV30 and J usage is TRBJ1-6; 7 nucleotides match TRBD1. CDR3 size: 13 residues. Looked up from germline, CDR1 is GTSNPN and CDR2 is SVGIG (reference sequence). The V segment lost 3 bases and the J segment 8 bases; nucleotides outside the gene matches: 4. CDR3 amino acids: CAWSNRGDSPLHF. The CDR3 DNA reads as TGTGCCTGGAGCAACAGGGGTGATTCACCCCTCCACTTT.

The chain uses TRBV30 and TRBJ2-7; D unclear. V was trimmed by 1 base and J by 7 bases, leaving 5 bases between them. This CDR3 contains 10 residues. Germline V CDR1 and CDR2: GTSNPN, SVGIG (reference sequence). DNA of the CDR3: TGTGCCTGGAGTGGTGGAGAGCAGTACTTC. This sequence encodes CAWSGGEQYF.

The chain couples TRBV9 to TRBJ1-2, with 8 positions matching TRBD1. CDR1 is SGDLS, CDR2 YYNGEE, per germline. The CDR3 is 18 residues long. J was trimmed by 4 bases and V by 0 bases; bases with no gene match: 14. CDR3: CASSVDGRGAGGTYGYTF. The CDR3 DNA reads as TGTGCCAGCAGCGTAGATGGCAGAGGGGCAGGGGGCACCTATGGCTACACCTTC.

This clone was picked up a small number of times. This chain connects TRBV7-2 to TRBJ2-7, with a tentative D call TRBD2 (6 bases). V was pared by 1 base and J by 0 bases, with 10 bases between. The germline V gene has CDR1 SGHTA and CDR2 FQGNSA. The CDR3 extends over 15 amino acids. Written as DNA, the CDR3 is TGTGCCAGCAGCTTAGTAGCGGCGAGCTCCTACGAGCAGTACTTC. It encodes CASSLVAASSYEQYF.

This chain links TRBV4-2 with TRBJ2-7, with 10 bases lining up with TRBD2. In germline, CDR1 is LGHNA, CDR2 YNFKEQ. V lost 1 base, J lost 3 bases, and 9 bases stayed unmatched. This CDR3 has 17 residues. CDR3 amino acids: CASSQAELAGIVYEQYF. Written as DNA, the CDR3 is TGTGCCAGCAGCCAAGCCGAACTAGCGGGAATAGTCTACGAGCAGTACTTC.

The chain recombines TRBV20-1 with TRBJ1-1; D might be TRBD1 (5 bases). V shed 2 bases and J shed 1 base, with 20 bases lying between them. Germline V gene lookup returns CDR1 DFQATT and CDR2 SNEGSKA (reference sequence). The CDR3 length is 17 residues. The DNA of the CDR3 is TGCAGTGCTAGACCACCGGACGCGGGACCGCCGAACACTGAAGCTTTCTTT. The encoded protein is CSARPPDAGPPNTEAFF.

This clone was counted between two and nine times. The CDR3 region is CASSYSFQYGYTF. The CDR3 coding sequence is TGTGCCAGCAGTTACTCGTTCCAGTATGGCTACACCTTC. The chain recombines TRBV6-2 or TRBV6-3 with TRBJ1-2; D is unresolved. V shed 0 bases and J shed 5 bases, with 7 bases lying between them. The CDR3 runs to 13 residues. Germline CDR1 reads MNHEY; CDR2 reads SVGEGT.

This clone was seen a few times. The rearrangement links TRBV2 to TRBJ2-1, with a weak D call TRBD2 (6 bases). This CDR3 has 14 residues. Trimming took 6 bases from V and 0 from J, leaving 9 bases between them. CDR1 and CDR2 from the germline V gene are SNHLY and FYNNEI. Here the CDR3 DNA reads TGTGCCAGCAGATCGGGAGCCTCCTACAATGAGCAGTTCTTC. Encoded protein: CASRSGASYNEQFF.

This clone has only a few counts. The rearrangement uses TRBV6-1 and TRBJ1-6; 7 bases map to TRBD1. CDR3 length equals 14 residues. In germline, CDR1 is MNHNS, CDR2 SASEGT. The V gene end was trimmed by 5 bases and the J gene end by 5 bases; junction bases not matched to a gene: 3. DNA for the CDR3: TGTGCCAGCAGTTCGGGACAGCATAATTCACCCCTCCACTTT. This translates into CASSSGQHNSPLHF.